A single sample is the source of the 32 T cell receptor beta chains below, sequenced in a study of blood T cell repertoires in COVID-19. This table comes from immunoSEQ multiplex PCR, and its TCRdb copy is limited to in-frame clones, with some not included. The top ten clones hold approximately 1.3% of a sample with 400,000 to 500,000 clones, about 88% of them seen once. Sequencing was performed on PBMCs or T cells enriched from blood (not recorded which). These receptor sequences come from a woman aged 18-35 years who had been exposed to COVID-19.

This chain joins TRBV18 and TRBJ1-1; D not certain. Trimming took off 3 bases at V and 1 base at J, with 6 bases between the two ends. Germline V gene lookup returns CDR1 KGHSH and CDR2 LQKENI. The CDR3 runs 13 residues. CDR3 nucleotides: TGTGCCAGCTCACCCCTCAGGAACACTGAAGCTTTCTTT. Residues: CASSPLRNTEAFF.

Only one count was recorded for this clone. The chain couples TRBV5-1 to TRBJ1-6, with D possibly TRBD1 on 5 matching bases. V shed 5 bases and J shed 7 bases, with 7 bases lying between them. This CDR3 is built from 12 residues. Germline V lookup: CDR1 SGHRS, CDR2 YFSETQ. CDR3 sequence: CASSGANSPLHF. The CDR3 bases are TGCGCCAGCAGTGGGGCCAATTCACCCCTCCACTTT.

This rearrangement joins TRBV28 to TRBJ2-5, with D possibly matching TRBD1 (5 bases). The germline V gene has CDR1 MDHEN and CDR2 SYDVKM. The CDR3 spans 15 residues. Trimming removed 3 bases from V and 5 bases from J, with 16 bases in between. CDR3 sequence reads: CASSFARVRSETQYF. CDR3 DNA: TGTGCCAGCAGTTTTGCCAGGGTTCGATCCGAGACCCAGTACTTC.

V is TRBV5-8 and J is TRBJ1-1; D is ambiguous. Per germline, CDR1 SGHTS and CDR2 YDEGEE. This CDR3 comprises 14 residues. The germline V and J ends were trimmed by 1 base and 2 bases, with 9 bases remaining between them. As DNA, the CDR3 is TGTGCCAGCAGCTTGTTTACAGACAACACTGAAGCTTTCTTT. It yields the protein CASSLFTDNTEAFF. Filled out from reference TRBV5-8 and TRBJ1-1, the complete variable domain reads EAGVTQSPTHLIKTRGQQATLRCSPISGHTSVYWYQQALGLGLQFLLWYDEGEERNRGNFPPRFSGRQFPNYSSELNVNALELEDSALYLCASSLFTDNTEAFFGQGTRLTVV.

The chain recombines TRBV3-1 (or the pseudogene TRBV3-2) with TRBJ1-6, with 9 bases aligning to TRBD1. CDR3 length: 15 residues. V was pared by 3 bases and J by 6 bases, with 3 bases of the junction left unmatched. Germline V gene data show CDR1 as LGHDT and CDR2 as YNNKEL (reference sequence). The CDR3 region is CASSQKDRGNSPLHF. The DNA of the CDR3 is TGTGCCAGCAGCCAGAAGGACAGGGGTAATTCACCCCTCCACTTT.

CDR3 protein: CASSQGTGTANYGYTF. DNA of the CDR3: TGTGCCAGCAGCCAAGGGACAGGGACAGCTAACTATGGCTACACCTTC. The rearrangement joins TRBV4-2 to TRBJ1-2; 8 bases are a match to TRBD1. Germline-derived CDR1 and CDR2 are LGHNA and YNFKEQ. Unmatched junction bases numbered 4, after V lost 1 base and J lost 0 bases. This CDR3 is built from 16 residues.

The chain combines TRBV25-1 with TRBJ1-5, with D possibly matching TRBD1 (6 bases). CDR3 length equals 17 residues. Germline CDR1 and CDR2: MGHDK and SYGVNS. Trimming stripped 7 bases from V and 0 bases from J, with 19 bases between. The CDR3: CASNLGGGLYSNQPQHF. The CDR3 DNA reads TGTGCCAGCAACCTAGGCGGGGGGCTTTATAGCAATCAGCCCCAGCATTTT. Combining the CDR3 with reference TRBV25-1 and TRBJ1-5 gives the whole variable domain EADIYQTPRYLVIGTGKKITLECSQTMGHDKMYWYQQDPGMELHLIHYSYGVNSTEKGDLSSESTVSRIRTEHFPLTLESARPSHTSQYLCASNLGGGLYSNQPQHFGDGTRLSIL.

The chain is built from TRBV19 and TRBJ2-6; no clear D gene. The V gene lost 7 bases and the J gene lost 1 base, with 11 bases spanning the gap. This CDR3 contains 15 residues. Looked up from germline, CDR1 is LNHDA and CDR2 is SQIVND (reference sequence). The chain's CDR3 is CASKKIQSGANVLTF. The CDR3, as DNA: TGTGCCAGTAAAAAAATCCAGTCTGGGGCCAACGTCCTGACTTTC.

This chain connects TRBV27 to TRBJ2-1; 7 bases line up with TRBD1. Germline V gene sequence: CDR1 MNHEY, CDR2 SMNVEV (reference sequence). The CDR3 consists of 16 residues. Losses at the gene ends were 5 bases for V and 4 bases for J; bases not matched to a gene: 11. The CDR3 nucleotides are TGTGCCAGCAGTCTCCGGGGACAGAAAAATTACAATGAGCAGTTCTTC. It codes for CASSLRGQKNYNEQFF.

The chain joins TRBV27 to TRBJ1-1; no firm D call. The CDR3 length is 15 residues. Per germline, CDR1 MNHEY and CDR2 SMNVEV (reference sequence). V lost 5 bases, J lost 2 bases, and 15 bases lay in between. The CDR3 here is CASSPRYSPNTEAFF. The CDR3 DNA reads TGTGCCAGCAGTCCCCGATACTCCCCTAACACTGAAGCTTTCTTT.

The sample holds one count of this clone. The rearrangement links TRBV30 to TRBJ1-6; 8 bases fit TRBD1. From germline, CDR1 is GTSNPN and CDR2 SVGIG (reference sequence). V trimming: 4 bases; J trimming: 13 bases; junction bases outside the gene matches: 3. The CDR3 spans 11 residues. CDR3 amino acids: CAWTQGGPLHF. In nucleotides, the CDR3 is TGTGCCTGGACACAGGGGGGTCCCCTCCACTTT.

The V and J genes are TRBV10-2 and TRBJ2-1, with a possible D match to TRBD2 (6 bases). Germline V lookup: CDR1 WSHSY, CDR2 SAAADI. The CDR3 loop spans 16 amino acids. Trimming left V 6 bases short and J 0 bases short, with 15 bases between. The CDR3 nucleotides are TGCGCCAGCAGGCCCTCGCGGGGTGGCTCCTACAATGAGCAGTTCTTC. Translation gives CASRPSRGGSYNEQFF.

This chain links TRBV12-3 or TRBV12-4 with TRBJ1-2; D remains unclear. The CDR3 covers 13 residues. V shed 3 bases and J shed 4 bases, with 9 bases lying between them. As DNA, the CDR3 is TGTGCCAGCAGTTTCGAGGGCGGCTATGGCTACACCTTC. The encoded protein is CASSFEGGYGYTF.

The chain has TRBV4-2 and TRBJ1-4; 9 bases line up with TRBD1. V was pared by 2 bases and J by 3 bases, with 4 bases of the junction left unmatched. Germline CDR1 LGHNA, CDR2 YNFKEQ. The CDR3 covers 16 residues. CDR3: CASSQLGQGANEKLFF. The CDR3 region has the DNA TGTGCCAGCAGCCAACTGGGACAGGGAGCTAATGAAAAACTGTTTTTT.

This clone came up a few times. This chain joins TRBV4-1 and TRBJ1-1; D is possibly TRBD1 (5 bases). Trimming pared 0 bases from V and 6 bases from J, leaving 14 bases between. In germline, CDR1 is MGHRA, CDR2 YSYEKL. CDR3 length: 15 residues. The CDR3 protein is CASSQDRTRASEAFF. CDR3 DNA: TGCGCCAGCAGCCAAGATCGGACCAGGGCCTCTGAAGCTTTCTTT.

The J gene is TRBJ1-4, the V gene TRBV28, with TRBD1 as a possible D gene (5 bases). Trimming removed 6 bases at V and 7 bases at J, with 15 bases between. The length of the CDR3 is 14 residues. Germline V gene lookup returns CDR1 MDHEN and CDR2 SYDVKM. The CDR3 sequence is CASSSGGRVEKLFF. The CDR3 DNA is TGTGCCAGCAGCTCGGGGGGGAGAGTTGAAAAACTGTTTTTT.

The chain couples TRBV9 to TRBJ1-1; D is perhaps TRBD1 (5 bases). This CDR3 is built from 14 residues. Germline assignment: CDR1 SGDLS and CDR2 YYNGEE. The V gene lost 4 bases and the J gene lost 1 base, with 11 bases spanning the gap. CDR3: CASSRSQGNTEAFF. In DNA, the CDR3 is TGTGCCAGCAGCCGATCGCAGGGGAACACTGAAGCTTTCTTT. Complete variable domain (other parts from reference TRBV9 and TRBJ1-1): DSGVTQTPKHLITATGQRVTLRCSPRSGDLSVYWYQQSLDQGLQFLIQYYNGEERAKGNILERFSAQQFPDLHSELNLSSLELGDSALYFCASSRSQGNTEAFFGQGTRLTVV.

This sequence joins TRBV10-1 and TRBJ2-1, with D uncertain. V lost 2 bases to trimming and J lost 6 bases, with 8 bases between them. This CDR3 comprises 13 residues. Germline V gene sequence: CDR1 WNHNN, CDR2 SYGVQD (reference sequence). CDR3 region: CASSEEVLNEQFF. CDR3 sequence (DNA): TGCGCCAGCAGTGAGGAGGTCCTCAATGAGCAGTTCTTC.

The chain uses TRBV27 and TRBJ2-7; the D gene is possibly TRBD1 (5 bases). The V gene's germline CDR1 is MNHEY and CDR2 SMNVEV (reference sequence). The CDR3 sequence is 13 residues long. V shed 7 bases and J shed 1 base, with 11 bases lying between them. For the CDR3, the DNA is TGTGCCAGCATGTCAGGGCTATCCTACGAGCAGTACTTC. It specifies CASMSGLSYEQYF.

This chain uses TRBV11-2 with TRBJ2-2, with 9 bases lining up with TRBD2. Germline V gene lookup returns CDR1 SGHAT and CDR2 FQNNGV. The CDR3 is 15 residues long. V lost 7 bases, J lost 1 base, and 4 bases stayed unmatched. The DNA for the CDR3 is TGTGCCAGCACCCAGACTAGCGGGAACACCGGGGAGCTGTTTTTT. Its translation is CASTQTSGNTGELFF.

This clone occurred a few times. Other DNA variants within this sample encode the same CDR3. The genes are TRBV7-9 and TRBJ2-7; D is undetermined. V dropped 1 base and J dropped 4 bases, with 8 bases sitting between them. This CDR3 is built from 13 residues. Germline V lookup: CDR1 SEHNR, CDR2 FQNEAQ (reference sequence). CDR3 nucleotide sequence: TGTGCCAGCAGCTTAGAATTGCGGTACGAGCAGTACTTC. Translated, it gives CASSLELRYEQYF.

This chain links TRBV7-2 with TRBJ2-2; D call uncertain. V lost 3 bases to trimming and J lost 2 bases, with 7 bases between them. The CDR3 totals 14 residues. Germline CDR1 is SGHTA and CDR2 is FQGNSA. CDR3 bases: TGTGCCAGCAGCTTGGGCCTCAACACCGGGGAGCTGTTTTTT. Its protein product is CASSLGLNTGELFF.

The chain couples TRBV11-2 to TRBJ2-5, with 11 bases aligning to TRBD2. The CDR3 is 18 residues long. From germline, CDR1 is SGHAT and CDR2 FQNNGV. V was pared by 5 bases and J by 2 bases, with 13 bases of the junction left unmatched. Here the CDR3 DNA reads TGTGCCAGCAGCGATACTGGACTAGCGGGTGCGACGCAAGAGACCCAGTACTTC. It encodes CASSDTGLAGATQETQYF.

This chain uses TRBV24-1 with TRBJ2-7, with D tentatively TRBD1 (6 bases). Germline V gene data show CDR1 as KGHDR and CDR2 as SFDVKD. The CDR3 extends over 15 amino acids. Trimming took 3 bases from V and 7 from J, leaving 18 bases between them. The DNA for the CDR3 is TGTGCCACCAGTGATCCGGCGGCAGGGGCCGGGGAGCAGTACTTC. Translation: CATSDPAAGAGEQYF.

The CDR3, as DNA: TGTGCCAGCAGCTCTACAGGGTATGTGAACACTGAAGCTTTCTTT. Translated, it gives CASSSTGYVNTEAFF. This rearrangement joins TRBV7-9 to TRBJ1-1; weak D call: TRBD1 (6 bases). There are 15 residues in the CDR3. CDR1 SEHNR and CDR2 FQNEAQ come from the germline V gene (reference sequence). V was shortened by 4 bases and J by 0 bases, with 12 bases between the two germline ends.

The chain couples TRBV18 to TRBJ2-2, with 11 bases identical to TRBD2. J gave up 0 bases and V 6 bases, and 9 bases lay outside the gene matches. The germline V gene encodes CDR1 KGHSH and CDR2 LQKENI. The length of the CDR3 is 18 residues. The CDR3 DNA reads TGTGCCAGCTCCCGAGATATGACTAGCGGGACGAACACCGGGGAGCTGTTTTTT. Protein: CASSRDMTSGTNTGELFF.

CDR3 region: CASSLASLAGAQQYF. In nucleotides, the CDR3 is TGTGCCAGCAGCTTAGCAAGTCTAGCGGGGGCCCAGCAGTACTTC. The chain employs TRBV7-8 and TRBJ2-5; 10 bases map to TRBD2. The ends lost 0 bases at V and 11 bases at J; junction bases unmatched: 9. The CDR3 sequence is 15 residues long. Germline CDR1 and CDR2: SGHVS and FQNEAQ.

Turning to this clone: The germline gene is not matched at one end of the junction; a read error may be the cause. The chain has TRBV28 and TRBJ2-7; TRBD1 is a possible D gene (5 bases). This CDR3 is 12 amino acids long. Per germline, CDR1 MDHEN and CDR2 SYDVKM. The CDR3 is CASSLGLLVLDF. As DNA, the CDR3 is TGTGCCAGCAGTTTGGGGCTCTTAGTTCTAGACTTC.

This clone was seen a single time. The genes are TRBV5-1 and TRBJ1-1, with 7 bases that match TRBD1. This CDR3 contains 14 residues. Germline V CDR1 and CDR2: SGHRS, YFSETQ. V lost 4 bases and J lost 2; bases outside the gene matches: 5. The CDR3, as DNA: TGCGCCAGCAGCGAGGGGACAGCCAACACTGAAGCTTTCTTT. It codes for CASSEGTANTEAFF. Together with reference TRBV5-1 and TRBJ1-1, the CDR3 gives the full variable domain: KAGVTQTPRYLIKTRGQQVTLSCSPISGHRSVSWYQQTPGQGLQFLFEYFSETQRNKGNFPGRFSGRQFSNSRSEMNVSTLELGDSALYLCASSEGTANTEAFFGQGTRLTVV.

The gene calls are TRBV28 and TRBJ1-6; 7 positions agree with TRBD1. In germline, CDR1 is MDHEN, CDR2 SYDVKM. The CDR3 is 11 amino acids. Trimming at V came to 4 bases and at J to 18 bases, leaving 6 bases not matched to a gene. The CDR3 protein is CASSSTGICHF. In nucleotides, the CDR3 is TGTGCCAGCAGTTCGACAGGGATTTGCCACTTT.

The chain combines TRBV4-1 with TRBJ2-1, with 11 bases lining up with TRBD2. Germline CDR1 is MGHRA and CDR2 is YSYEKL. The CDR3 extends over 17 amino acids. Trimming removed 0 bases from V and 4 bases from J; junction bases left unmatched: 5. The CDR3 here is CASSQEIGTSGYNEQFF. The CDR3 DNA follows: TGCGCCAGCAGCCAAGAAATTGGGACTAGCGGTTACAATGAGCAGTTCTTC.

The chain recombines TRBV28 with TRBJ2-1; 7 bases match TRBD2. Germline assignment: CDR1 MDHEN and CDR2 SYDVKM. The CDR3 has 16 amino acids. Unmatched junction bases numbered 12, after V lost 3 bases and J lost 7 bases. CDR3 DNA sequence: TGTGCCAGCAGTTTTAGTCTTGGACTAGGGAAAAATGAGCAGTTCTTC. It yields the protein CASSFSLGLGKNEQFF.